The next 9 T cell receptor beta chains were all read from a single sample in a study of shared clonotypes between healthy human individuals. Assay used: immunoSEQ multiplex PCR; TCRdb lists only in-frame clones, some missing. This sample has about 1.1 million clones, with about 72% found just once. The specimen sequenced was memory CD4+ T cells from PBMCs. The subset here: CD45RA-negative fraction. These receptors were collected from a man aged 18-30 years in good health. Some clones in this sample may be carry-over from other donors' samples.

The gene calls are TRBV7-2 and TRBJ2-4; tentatively, D is TRBD2 (5 bases). V shed 1 base and J shed 0 bases, with 10 bases lying between them. Germline V lookup: CDR1 SGHTA, CDR2 FQGNSA. This CDR3 comprises 16 residues. The CDR3 coding sequence is TGTGCCAGCAGCTTAGTAGCTAGCCAAGCCAAAAACATTCAGTACTTC. It specifies CASSLVASQAKNIQYF.

The chain employs TRBV27 and TRBJ2-1; D not certain. The CDR3 consists of 11 residues. Trimming took 9 bases from V and 8 from J, leaving 11 bases between them. Germline V lookup: CDR1 MNHEY, CDR2 SMNVEV (reference sequence). The CDR3 spells CASKTVHEQFF. CDR3 sequence (DNA): TGTGCCAGTAAAACAGTTCATGAGCAGTTCTTC.

As for this clone: Other DNA variants within this sample encode the same CDR3. The chain recombines TRBV5-4 with TRBJ2-7; 9 bases are a match to TRBD2. The CDR3 is 14 residues long. Germline loops: CDR1 SGHNT, CDR2 YYREEE (reference sequence). The V and J ends lost 0 bases and 2 bases, in that order; junction bases with no gene match: 0. CDR3 region: CASSLASGTYEQYF. The DNA for the CDR3 is TGTGCCAGCAGCTTGGCTAGCGGGACCTACGAGCAGTACTTC.

This clone was recorded only once. The chain has TRBV18 and TRBJ2-1, with TRBD2 matching over 12 bases. CDR1 is KGHSH and CDR2 is LQKENI in the germline V gene. This CDR3 has 14 amino acids. After removal of 6 bases from V and 10 bases from J, the junction contained 7 bases not matched to a gene. CDR3 nucleotides: TGTGCCAGCTCTCTAGCGGGAGGGCCTAGGGAGCAGTTCTTC. Its protein is CASSLAGGPREQFF.

The J gene is TRBJ1-1, the V gene TRBV30; no reliable D call. This CDR3 contains 13 residues. V lost 6 bases to trimming and J lost 4 bases, with 15 bases between them. Per the germline V gene, CDR1 is GTSNPN and CDR2 is SVGIG (reference sequence). The CDR3 reads CACNGEETTEAFF. The CDR3, as DNA: TGTGCCTGCAACGGGGAGGAAACCACTGAAGCTTTCTTT.

This chain connects TRBV7-9 to TRBJ2-3, with TRBD2 as a possible D gene (6 bases). V lost 5 bases and J 2 bases, leaving 20 bases between the germline ends. This CDR3 is 17 amino acids long. Germline V gives CDR1 SEHNR, CDR2 FQNEAQ (reference sequence). The CDR3 DNA reads TGTGCCAGCAGCCGTGTCCCGGTGGGACTTTTCACAGATACGCAGTATTTT. Translated: CASSRVPVGLFTDTQYF.

The V gene is TRBV4-1, the J gene TRBJ1-1; D ambiguous. Germline CDR1 reads MGHRA; CDR2 reads YSYEKL. The V end lost 0 bases, the J end lost 8 bases, and 10 bases lay between the germline ends. The CDR3 consists of 13 residues. CDR3 amino acids: CASSQDRDAEAFF. The CDR3 DNA sequence: TGCGCCAGCAGCCAAGATCGTGACGCGGAAGCTTTCTTT.

To note about this clone: It may be a read error: a sequence one base away is much more abundant. This sample also contains other DNA sequences that code for the same CDR3. This chain connects TRBV2 to TRBJ2-7, with no clear D. Trimming removed 6 bases at V and 2 bases at J, with 8 bases between. Per germline, CDR1 SNHLY and CDR2 FYNNEI. The CDR3 has 12 amino acids. CDR3 residues: CASRDRAYEQYF. DNA of the CDR3: TGTGCCAGCAGGGACCGAGCCTACGAGCAGTACTTC.

V gene TRBV19 combines with J gene TRBJ2-3; 8 bases are shared with TRBD1. The germline V gene has CDR1 LNHDA and CDR2 SQIVND (reference sequence). This CDR3 has 19 residues. V lost 4 bases and J lost 4; bases outside the gene matches: 19. Written as DNA, the CDR3 is TGTGCCAGTAGTACCCGAAGGACAGGGCGGGGTTTGATCGCAGATACGCAGTATTTT. It encodes CASSTRRTGRGLIADTQYF.